A single sample is the source of the 11 T cell receptor beta chains below, sequenced in a study of CD8 T cells in Susac syndrome. RNA was extracted with the RNeasy kit, and a quantity of roughly 0.45 to 1 ug was reverse transcribed using random hexamers. TCRdb redid the calling of the immunoSEQ multiplex PCR reads with MiXCR, one entry per CDR3 protein. The sample holds about 120,000 distinct CDR3 sequences, 80% to 95% seen once. Sequencing input: CD8+ T cells from PBMCs. The receptors shown here come from a human donor in good health.

This CDR3 reads CSARDPGGQGAYEQYF. CDR3 coding DNA: TGCAGTGCTAGAGATCCTGGGGGACAGGGTGCCTACGAGCAGTACTTC. The genes are TRBV20-1 and TRBJ2-7; 9 bases agree with TRBD1. The V gene end was trimmed by 0 bases and the J gene end by 2 bases; junction bases not matched to a gene: 8. CDR3 length: 16 residues. Germline V gene sequence: CDR1 DFQATT, CDR2 SNEGSKA (reference sequence).

The V and J genes are TRBV5-7 and TRBJ2-7; D perhaps matches TRBD2 (5 bases). TRBV5-7 falls under the ORF class, with uncertain function. The length of the CDR3 is 14 residues. V was cut by 6 bases and J by 3 bases, with 16 bases left in between. The CDR3 reads CASTSGRGFYEQYF. The CDR3 DNA reads as TGTGCCAGCACCTCGGGGAGAGGATTCTACGAGCAGTACTTC.

This chain joins TRBV30 and TRBJ2-7; 9 bases align to TRBD1. The ends lost 4 bases at V and 6 bases at J; junction bases unmatched: 7. Germline CDR1 is GTSNPN and CDR2 is SVGIG (reference sequence). The CDR3 totals 13 residues. The CDR3 DNA reads as TGTGCCTGGACTCGGGACAGGGCAGGCGAGCAGTACTTC. Amino acids: CAWTRDRAGEQYF.

This clonotype has a handful of counts. The CDR3 loop is CASRALLNTEAFF. Here the CDR3 DNA reads TGTGCCAGCAGAGCACTTTTGAACACTGAAGCTTTCTTT. The V gene is TRBV6-6, the J gene TRBJ1-1; no clear D. Trimming removed 6 bases at V and 0 bases at J, with 8 bases between. The germline gives CDR1 MNHNY, CDR2 SVGAGI (reference sequence). The CDR3 sequence is 13 residues long.

The chain recombines TRBV3-1 with TRBJ2-5; 12 bases are shared with TRBD2. V was clipped by 2 bases and J by 4 bases; unmatched bases: 14. The germline V gene has CDR1 LGHDT and CDR2 YNNKEL (reference sequence). The CDR3 sequence is 19 residues long. The CDR3 nucleotides are TGTGCCAGCAGCCAACCAGTCCTCGGGCTAGCGGGAGGGGGAGAGACCCAGTACTTC. Translating it yields CASSQPVLGLAGGGETQYF.

The rearrangement uses TRBV5-1 and TRBJ2-1; 8 bases line up with TRBD2. CDR1 SGHRS and CDR2 YFSETQ come from the germline V gene. The CDR3 is 19 amino acids. J was trimmed by 1 base and V by 2 bases; bases with no gene match: 14. The CDR3 spells CASSFPITVLAESYNEQFF. For the CDR3, the DNA is TGCGCCAGCAGCTTTCCAATAACCGTACTAGCGGAATCCTACAATGAGCAGTTCTTC.

The CDR3, as DNA: TGTGCCAGCAGCTTCGCCAGTCCACAAGAGACCCAGTACTTC. The encoded protein is CASSFASPQETQYF. This chain connects TRBV11-2 to TRBJ2-5; D is unclear. CDR1 and CDR2 (germline): SGHAT, FQNNGV. The CDR3 loop spans 14 amino acids. Trimming removed 3 bases from V and 2 bases from J, with 10 bases in between.

The chain links TRBV7-2 to TRBJ2-3; 8 nucleotides align to TRBD2. CDR3 size: 15 residues. V shed 5 bases and J 2 bases; nucleotides not matched to a gene: 6. CDR1 is SGHTA, CDR2 FQGNSA, per germline. CDR3 sequence: CASSLSGRHTDTQYF. The DNA of the CDR3 is TGTGCCAGCAGCCTCAGCGGGAGACACACAGATACGCAGTATTTT.

The chain is built from TRBV20-1 and TRBJ1-1; 8 bases map to TRBD1. CDR3 length equals 14 residues. The trim removed 3 bases at V and 5 bases at J, leaving 8 bases unmatched. Germline V CDR1 and CDR2: DFQATT, SNEGSKA (reference sequence). The CDR3 DNA follows: TGCAGTGCTAGCCTTCAGGGGGCAGGGACTGAAGCTTTCTTT. Translated, it gives CSASLQGAGTEAFF.

The V and J genes are TRBV9 and TRBJ1-1, with a tentative D call TRBD1 (6 bases). The CDR3 has 14 residues. V was pared by 0 bases and J by 4 bases, with 10 bases between. Germline loops: CDR1 SGDLS, CDR2 YYNGEE. The CDR3 nucleotides read TGTGCCAGCAGCGTAGGACAGGTCGGCACTGAAGCTTTCTTT. Translating it yields CASSVGQVGTEAFF.

The chain joins TRBV2 to TRBJ1-2; D not certain. There are 12 residues in the CDR3. The germline V and J ends were trimmed by 7 bases and 3 bases, with 9 bases remaining between them. The V gene's germline CDR1 is SNHLY and CDR2 FYNNEI. The chain's CDR3 is CASTEGHYGYTF. The CDR3 DNA sequence: TGTGCCAGCACCGAAGGACACTATGGCTACACCTTC.